These T cell receptor beta chains were read from a single sample in a study of blood T cell repertoires in COVID-19. This table comes from immunoSEQ multiplex PCR, and its TCRdb copy is limited to in-frame clones, with some not included. The table has around 300,000 clones, 75% to 90% seen once. The sample taken for sequencing was peripheral blood. These receptor sequences come from a woman in her 70s with COVID-19, enrolled during active disease. Each CDR3 is given with its conserved first and last residue. A D gene is named only where the DNA matches it firmly. Clone size is not always given. Where it is, it says once, few, many or a class for expanded clones.

v_gene,d_gene,j_gene,abundance,CDR3nt,CDR3aa
TRBV24-1,.,TRBJ1-1,few,TGTGCCACCAGTGACTCGGACAGTTATGAAGCTTTCTTT,CATSDSDSYEAFF
TRBV11-1,.,TRBJ1-1,.,TGTGCCAGCAGCTTTACCGGGGGAGTCACTGAAGCTTTCTTT,CASSFTGGVTEAFF
TRBV3-1/TRBV3-2,TRBD1,TRBJ2-7,.,TGTGCCAGCAGCCAAGGTGACGACAGGGTCTCCTACGAGCAGTACTTC,CASSQGDDRVSYEQYF
TRBV19,.,TRBJ1-5,.,TGTGCCAGTAGCCCCGCGGGGGAGAGCAATCAGCCCCAGCATTTT,CASSPAGESNQPQHF
TRBV2,.,TRBJ1-5,.,TGTGCCAGCAGGGGCACAAGCAATCAGCCCCAGCATTTT,CASRGTSNQPQHF
TRBV13,.,TRBJ1-2,.,TGTGCCAGCAGCTTAGAGGCAGGCCCAAGTTATGGCTACACCTTC,CASSLEAGPSYGYTF
TRBV30,TRBD1,TRBJ1-3,.,TGTGCCTGGAGTGTACCCCGACAGGGGGCTAGAAACACCATATATTTT,CAWSVPRQGARNTIYF
TRBV28,TRBD1,TRBJ1-3,many,TGTGCCAGCAGTTCCCCGGGACAGCCCTCTGGAAACACCATATATTTT,CASSSPGQPSGNTIYF
TRBV4-1,TRBD1,TRBJ2-1,.,TGCGCCAGCAGCCAAGATGTGGGCAGGGGGTATGAGCAGTTCTTC,CASSQDVGRGYEQFF
TRBV7-2,TRBD2,TRBJ2-1,.,TGTGCCAGCAGCCAGACTAGCGGGGGGCTCATTGAGCAGTTCTTC,CASSQTSGGLIEQFF
TRBV4-1,TRBD2,TRBJ2-7,.,TGCGCCAGCAGGATACTAGCGGGTAGCTCCTACGAGCAGTACTTC,CASRILAGSSYEQYF
TRBV9,TRBD2,TRBJ2-3,once,TGTGCCAGCGCTAGCGGCCAGAAGAAGTATTTT,CASASGQKKYF
TRBV10-1,.,TRBJ1-1,few,TGCGCCAGCAATTCCGGGGTCGGCACTGAAGCTTTCTTT,CASNSGVGTEAFF
TRBV13,.,TRBJ2-7,.,TGTGCCAGCAGCTTCCAAGGTAGAGGATTGGAGCAGTACTTC,CASSFQGRGLEQYF
TRBV2,TRBD1,TRBJ2-4,.,TGTGCCAGCAGGACCAGGGGACAGGGGGCTTCGACGGCCAAAAACATTCAGTACTTC,CASRTRGQGASTAKNIQYF
TRBV18,.,TRBJ2-2,.,TGTGCCAGCTCACCCGCGGGGTCCACCGGGGAGCTGTTTTTT,CASSPAGSTGELFF
TRBV9,TRBD2,TRBJ2-3,.,TGTGCCAGCAGCGTAGGGGGCGGGGGACTTTATTTT,CASSVGGGGLYF
TRBV18,.,TRBJ1-2,.,TGTGCCAGCTCATCGGACAGCTCATATAACTATGGCTACACCTTC,CASSSDSSYNYGYTF
TRBV5-1,.,TRBJ2-1,.,TGCGCCAGCAGCTCTAACGGGGGACCCTACAATGAGCAGTTCTTC,CASSSNGGPYNEQFF
TRBV11-3,.,TRBJ2-5,.,TGTGCCAGCAGCTTAGGGGGGGATCAGGAGACCCAGTACTTC,CASSLGGDQETQYF
TRBV6-5,.,TRBJ1-5,.,TGTGCCAGCAGTTATCTAGTCGGAATTCAGCCCCAGCATTTT,CASSYLVGIQPQHF
TRBV15,.,TRBJ1-1,.,TGTGCCACCAGCAGAGCCAGGGACATAAACACTGAAGCTTTCTTT,CATSRARDINTEAFF
TRBV6-5,.,TRBJ1-1,.,TGTGCCAGCACCCAGTGGGACTCCCTAGCTTTCTTT,CASTQWDSLAFF
TRBV29-1,TRBD1,TRBJ1-6,few,TGCAGCGCGGGACAGGGGGATTCACCCCTCCACTTT,CSAGQGDSPLHF
TRBV4-1,TRBD2,TRBJ2-7,once,TGCGCCAGCAGCCAAGGTTGGCGGGGGATGACCTACGAGCAGTACTTC,CASSQGWRGMTYEQYF
TRBV5-6,TRBD1,TRBJ1-2,.,TGTGCCAGCAGCTTGGGACAGGGGGCTGGAGGCTACACCTTC,CASSLGQGAGGYTF
TRBV7-9,.,TRBJ2-7,.,TGTGCCAGCAGCCTCGGCCGGGACATCTACGAGCAGTACTTC,CASSLGRDIYEQYF
TRBV15,TRBD1,TRBJ2-7,.,TGTGCCACCAGCAGAGTGGCCGGGACAGGGGATCTCGAGCAGTACTTC,CATSRVAGTGDLEQYF
TRBV5-1,TRBD1,TRBJ1-5,.,TGCGCCAGCAGCCCGCAGGGGGGAGAGCAGCCCCAGCATTTT,CASSPQGGEQPQHF
TRBV7-9,.,TRBJ1-3,.,TGTGCCAGCCCACCCAGAGGGCCAGACAACTCTGGAAACACCATATATTTT,CASPPRGPDNSGNTIYF
TRBV30,.,TRBJ2-5,.,TGTGCCTGGAGTACCGGACTAAAACAAGAGACCCAGTACTTC,CAWSTGLKQETQYF
TRBV10-3,TRBD1,TRBJ2-5,.,TGTGCCATCAGTGAGGGGACAGGCCAAGAGACCCAGTACTTC,CAISEGTGQETQYF
TRBV6-2/TRBV6-3,.,TRBJ2-7,few,TGTGCCAGCAGTTACAGCCCGAATTACGAGCAGTACTTC,CASSYSPNYEQYF
TRBV5-4,.,TRBJ1-2,.,TGTGCCAGCAGGACGACAGGCCAAGGGGGCTACACCTTC,CASRTTGQGGYTF
TRBV12-3/TRBV12-4,.,TRBJ1-2,.,TGTGCCAGCAGTGCCGACAGAAGATATGGCTACACCTTC,CASSADRRYGYTF
TRBV4-1,.,TRBJ1-1,.,TGCGCCAGCAGCCAAGATTTAGGCGGCAGGGTGGGCACTGAAGCTTTCTTT,CASSQDLGGRVGTEAFF
TRBV25-1,TRBD1,TRBJ1-1,once,TGTGCCAGCAGTAGAAGGACAGGGTATGAAGCTTTCTTT,CASSRRTGYEAFF
TRBV4-3,.,TRBJ2-7,.,TGCGCCAGCAGCCAAGAATCGGGCTACGAGCAGTACTTC,CASSQESGYEQYF
TRBV7-6,.,TRBJ1-4,once,TGTGCCAGCAGCTTAGATCGATCGGGGAGACTGTTTTTT,CASSLDRSGRLFF
TRBV27,.,TRBJ1-1,once,TGTGCCACCCGCGCGGGGATGAACACTGAAGCTTTCTTT,CATRAGMNTEAFF